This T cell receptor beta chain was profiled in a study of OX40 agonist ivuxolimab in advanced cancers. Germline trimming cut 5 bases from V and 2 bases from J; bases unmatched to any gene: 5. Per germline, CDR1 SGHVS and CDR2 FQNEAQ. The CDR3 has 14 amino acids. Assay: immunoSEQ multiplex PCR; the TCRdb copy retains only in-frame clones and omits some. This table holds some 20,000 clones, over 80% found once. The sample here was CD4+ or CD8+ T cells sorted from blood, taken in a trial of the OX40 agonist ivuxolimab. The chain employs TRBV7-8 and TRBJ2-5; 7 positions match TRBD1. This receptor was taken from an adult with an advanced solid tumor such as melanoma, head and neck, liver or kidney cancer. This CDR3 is CASSARDRQETQYF. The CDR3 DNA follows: TGTGCCAGCAGCGCCCGGGACAGACAAGAGACCCAGTACTTC.